This is a list of T cell receptor beta chains from one sample in a study of siplizumab effects on memory and regulatory T cells. Sequencing was performed with immunoSEQ multiplex PCR; in TCRdb, only in-frame clones are kept and a portion is missing. The repertoire has some 100,000 clones, 94% of them found once; the top ten carry approximately 0.61%. The sample was Tregs sorted from blood. These receptors were obtained from a human donor in good health. The CDR3 runs from the conserved cysteine through the conserved F or W. A D gene is named only where the DNA matches it firmly. The size field is filled for only some rows; it gives once, few, many or a size class.

CDR3aa: CASSPREELWAKNIQYF
CDR3nt: TGTGCCAGCAGCCCCCGGGAGGAGTTATGGGCCAAAAACATTCAGTACTTC
abundance: few
j_gene: TRBJ2-4
d_gene: TRBD2
len: 17
v_gene: TRBV9

CDR3aa: CASSPTGTIREPQHF
CDR3nt: TGCGCCAGCAGCCCTACCGGGACAATTAGGGAGCCCCAGCATTTT
abundance: few
j_gene: TRBJ1-5
d_gene: -
len: 15
v_gene: TRBV5-1

CDR3aa: CASSPHLELTEAFF
CDR3nt: TGTGCCAGCAGCCCCCATTTGGAGTTGACTGAAGCTTTCTTT
abundance: -
j_gene: TRBJ1-1
d_gene: -
len: 14
v_gene: TRBV4-2

CDR3aa: CASSRRSNTGELFF
CDR3nt: TGTGCCAGCTCACGCCGCTCGAACACCGGGGAGCTGTTTTTT
abundance: -
j_gene: TRBJ2-2
d_gene: -
len: 14
v_gene: TRBV18

CDR3aa: CASSLSFGTGGHEQYF
CDR3nt: TGTGCCAGCAGTTTATCTTTTGGGACAGGGGGCCACGAGCAGTACTTC
abundance: -
j_gene: TRBJ2-7
d_gene: TRBD1
len: 16
v_gene: TRBV28

CDR3aa: CASSEELAGGYEQYF
CDR3nt: TGTGCCAGCAGTGAGGAGCTAGCGGGTGGCTACGAGCAGTACTTC
abundance: -
j_gene: TRBJ2-7
d_gene: TRBD2
len: 15
v_gene: TRBV2

CDR3aa: CASSDSRVKAFF
CDR3nt: TGTGCCAGCAGTGACTCCAGGGTGAAAGCTTTCTTT
abundance: -
j_gene: TRBJ1-1
d_gene: -
len: 12
v_gene: TRBV2

CDR3aa: CASSPKGGPMNTEAFF
CDR3nt: TGTGCCAGCTCACCCAAAGGCGGCCCTATGAACACTGAAGCTTTCTTT
abundance: -
j_gene: TRBJ1-1
d_gene: -
len: 16
v_gene: TRBV18

CDR3aa: CASSPPELEQFF
CDR3nt: TGTGCCAGCTCCCCCCCAGAGCTTGAGCAGTTCTTC
abundance: -
j_gene: TRBJ2-1
d_gene: -
len: 12
v_gene: TRBV18

CDR3aa: CASSVDGTYNEQFF
CDR3nt: TGTGCCAGCAGCGTAGACGGGACCTACAATGAGCAGTTCTTC
abundance: -
j_gene: TRBJ2-1
d_gene: -
len: 14
v_gene: TRBV9

CDR3aa: CASNLDSFNEQYF
CDR3nt: TGTGCCAGCAACTTAGACTCATTCAACGAGCAGTACTTC
abundance: -
j_gene: TRBJ2-7
d_gene: -
len: 13
v_gene: TRBV28

CDR3aa: CASSLGRGLTDTQYF
CDR3nt: TGTGCCAGCAGCTTAGGCCGGGGTTTAACAGATACGCAGTATTTT
abundance: once
j_gene: TRBJ2-3
d_gene: -
len: 15
v_gene: TRBV7-9

CDR3aa: CSGGQTGNTIYF
CDR3nt: TGCAGCGGGGGACAGACTGGAAACACCATATATTTT
abundance: -
j_gene: TRBJ1-3
d_gene: TRBD1
len: 12
v_gene: TRBV29-1

CDR3aa: CASSLAGGDFYEQYF
CDR3nt: TGCGCCAGCAGCTTGGCGGGGGGAGACTTCTACGAGCAGTACTTC
abundance: -
j_gene: TRBJ2-7
d_gene: TRBD2
len: 15
v_gene: TRBV5-1

CDR3aa: CASSLDTGIYGYTF
CDR3nt: TGCGCCAGCAGCTTGGATACAGGGATCTATGGCTACACCTTC
abundance: -
j_gene: TRBJ1-2
d_gene: -
len: 14
v_gene: TRBV5-1

CDR3aa: CAWSFPGMPAFF
CDR3nt: TGTGCCTGGAGTTTCCCGGGTATGCCAGCTTTCTTT
abundance: few
j_gene: TRBJ1-1
d_gene: -
len: 12
v_gene: TRBV30

CDR3aa: CASSFEVGELFF
CDR3nt: TGTGCCAGCAGCTTCGAGGTCGGGGAGCTGTTTTTT
abundance: -
j_gene: TRBJ2-2
d_gene: -
len: 12
v_gene: TRBV5-5

CDR3aa: CASSIDRVIQETQYF
CDR3nt: TGTGCCAGCAGTATAGACAGGGTCATCCAAGAGACCCAGTACTTC
abundance: -
j_gene: TRBJ2-5
d_gene: TRBD1
len: 15
v_gene: TRBV6-1

CDR3aa: CASGLVPGRPHGYTF
CDR3nt: TGTGCTAGTGGTTTGGTACCCGGACGGCCCCATGGCTACACCTTC
abundance: -
j_gene: TRBJ1-2
d_gene: -
len: 15
v_gene: TRBV12-5

CDR3aa: CASSLAGQGKFYEQYF
CDR3nt: TGCGCCAGCAGCTTGGCGGGACAGGGGAAGTTCTACGAGCAGTACTTC
abundance: -
j_gene: TRBJ2-7
d_gene: TRBD1
len: 16
v_gene: TRBV5-1

CDR3aa: CASSEAGLLNIQYF
CDR3nt: TGTGCCAGCAGTGAAGCGGGGCTCCTAAACATTCAGTACTTC
abundance: -
j_gene: TRBJ2-4
d_gene: -
len: 14
v_gene: TRBV6-1

CDR3aa: CASSNDRGQPQHF
CDR3nt: TGTGCCAGCAGCAATGACAGGGGTCAGCCCCAGCATTTT
abundance: once
j_gene: TRBJ1-5
d_gene: TRBD1
len: 13
v_gene: TRBV11-2

CDR3aa: CASSIDQLGTDTQYF
CDR3nt: TGTGCCAGTAGTATAGATCAACTTGGCACAGATACGCAGTATTTT
abundance: -
j_gene: TRBJ2-3
d_gene: -
len: 15
v_gene: TRBV19

CDR3aa: CSAATGGFTEAFF
CDR3nt: TGCAGCGCTGCGACAGGGGGCTTCACTGAAGCTTTCTTT
abundance: -
j_gene: TRBJ1-1
d_gene: TRBD1
len: 13
v_gene: TRBV29-1

CDR3aa: CASRSERGVARYNEQFF
CDR3nt: TGTGCCAGTAGAAGCGAGAGGGGAGTAGCGAGATACAATGAGCAGTTCTTC
abundance: -
j_gene: TRBJ2-1
d_gene: -
len: 17
v_gene: TRBV19

CDR3aa: CASSLGNQGGGEQYF
CDR3nt: TGTGCCAGCAGCTTAGGAAACCAGGGGGGTGGCGAGCAGTACTTC
abundance: -
j_gene: TRBJ2-7
d_gene: -
len: 15
v_gene: TRBV11-2

CDR3aa: CASSYWGQGIDGYTF
CDR3nt: TGTGCCAGCAGTTATTGGGGACAGGGGATAGATGGCTACACCTTC
abundance: -
j_gene: TRBJ1-2
d_gene: TRBD1
len: 15
v_gene: TRBV6-5

CDR3aa: CASSSRASGNTIYF
CDR3nt: TGTGCCAGCAGCTCTCGAGCCTCTGGAAACACCATATATTTT
abundance: -
j_gene: TRBJ1-3
d_gene: -
len: 14
v_gene: TRBV4-2